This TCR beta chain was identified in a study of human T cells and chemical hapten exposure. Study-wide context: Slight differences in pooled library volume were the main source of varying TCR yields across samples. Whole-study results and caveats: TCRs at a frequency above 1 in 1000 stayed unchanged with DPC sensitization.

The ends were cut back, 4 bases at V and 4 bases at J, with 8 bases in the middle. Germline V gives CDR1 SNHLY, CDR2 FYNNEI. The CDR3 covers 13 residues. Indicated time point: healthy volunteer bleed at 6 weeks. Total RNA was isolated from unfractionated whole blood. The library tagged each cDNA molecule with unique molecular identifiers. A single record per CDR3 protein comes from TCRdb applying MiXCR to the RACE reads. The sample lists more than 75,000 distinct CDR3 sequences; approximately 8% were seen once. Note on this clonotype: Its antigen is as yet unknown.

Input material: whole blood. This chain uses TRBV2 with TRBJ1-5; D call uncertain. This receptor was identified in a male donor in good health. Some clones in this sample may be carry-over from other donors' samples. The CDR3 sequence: CASSGYQNQPQHF. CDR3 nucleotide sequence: TGTGCCAGCAGTGGATACCAAAATCAGCCCCAGCATTTT.